This TCR beta chain was obtained from a study of blood T cells in healthy people across ages. A note on this clonotype: Antigen: not known.

A sample-barcoded 5' primer and a J-beta primer mix were used in a second PCR of about 7 to 11 cycles. Tagging of each cDNA molecule was performed by a template-switch adaptor with 12 random nucleotides. TCRdb fed the 5' RACE reads into MiXCR, producing one record per CDR3 protein. The table shows 750,000 to 950,000 distinct CDR3 sequences, with approximately 53% occurring only once. The V gene lost 8 bases and the J gene lost 6 bases, with 17 bases spanning the gap. CDR1 and CDR2 (germline): MNHEY, SVGEGT. The CDR3 totals 13 residues. Study conclusions and caveats: Naive T cell percentage showed a strong correlation with the diversity of TCR beta. Significant beta diversity loss was already apparent by age roughly 38, declining roughly linearly. Naive CD4+ cells and diversity were both higher in long-lived donors than in aged donors.

The source is a man older than 75 in good health. J is TRBJ2-7 and V is TRBV6-2 or TRBV6-3; weak D call: TRBD2 (6 bases). Sequencing input: blood. The CDR3 loop reads CASVGLTFGEQYF. For the CDR3, the DNA is TGTGCCAGCGTCGGACTAACCTTCGGCGAGCAGTACTTC.